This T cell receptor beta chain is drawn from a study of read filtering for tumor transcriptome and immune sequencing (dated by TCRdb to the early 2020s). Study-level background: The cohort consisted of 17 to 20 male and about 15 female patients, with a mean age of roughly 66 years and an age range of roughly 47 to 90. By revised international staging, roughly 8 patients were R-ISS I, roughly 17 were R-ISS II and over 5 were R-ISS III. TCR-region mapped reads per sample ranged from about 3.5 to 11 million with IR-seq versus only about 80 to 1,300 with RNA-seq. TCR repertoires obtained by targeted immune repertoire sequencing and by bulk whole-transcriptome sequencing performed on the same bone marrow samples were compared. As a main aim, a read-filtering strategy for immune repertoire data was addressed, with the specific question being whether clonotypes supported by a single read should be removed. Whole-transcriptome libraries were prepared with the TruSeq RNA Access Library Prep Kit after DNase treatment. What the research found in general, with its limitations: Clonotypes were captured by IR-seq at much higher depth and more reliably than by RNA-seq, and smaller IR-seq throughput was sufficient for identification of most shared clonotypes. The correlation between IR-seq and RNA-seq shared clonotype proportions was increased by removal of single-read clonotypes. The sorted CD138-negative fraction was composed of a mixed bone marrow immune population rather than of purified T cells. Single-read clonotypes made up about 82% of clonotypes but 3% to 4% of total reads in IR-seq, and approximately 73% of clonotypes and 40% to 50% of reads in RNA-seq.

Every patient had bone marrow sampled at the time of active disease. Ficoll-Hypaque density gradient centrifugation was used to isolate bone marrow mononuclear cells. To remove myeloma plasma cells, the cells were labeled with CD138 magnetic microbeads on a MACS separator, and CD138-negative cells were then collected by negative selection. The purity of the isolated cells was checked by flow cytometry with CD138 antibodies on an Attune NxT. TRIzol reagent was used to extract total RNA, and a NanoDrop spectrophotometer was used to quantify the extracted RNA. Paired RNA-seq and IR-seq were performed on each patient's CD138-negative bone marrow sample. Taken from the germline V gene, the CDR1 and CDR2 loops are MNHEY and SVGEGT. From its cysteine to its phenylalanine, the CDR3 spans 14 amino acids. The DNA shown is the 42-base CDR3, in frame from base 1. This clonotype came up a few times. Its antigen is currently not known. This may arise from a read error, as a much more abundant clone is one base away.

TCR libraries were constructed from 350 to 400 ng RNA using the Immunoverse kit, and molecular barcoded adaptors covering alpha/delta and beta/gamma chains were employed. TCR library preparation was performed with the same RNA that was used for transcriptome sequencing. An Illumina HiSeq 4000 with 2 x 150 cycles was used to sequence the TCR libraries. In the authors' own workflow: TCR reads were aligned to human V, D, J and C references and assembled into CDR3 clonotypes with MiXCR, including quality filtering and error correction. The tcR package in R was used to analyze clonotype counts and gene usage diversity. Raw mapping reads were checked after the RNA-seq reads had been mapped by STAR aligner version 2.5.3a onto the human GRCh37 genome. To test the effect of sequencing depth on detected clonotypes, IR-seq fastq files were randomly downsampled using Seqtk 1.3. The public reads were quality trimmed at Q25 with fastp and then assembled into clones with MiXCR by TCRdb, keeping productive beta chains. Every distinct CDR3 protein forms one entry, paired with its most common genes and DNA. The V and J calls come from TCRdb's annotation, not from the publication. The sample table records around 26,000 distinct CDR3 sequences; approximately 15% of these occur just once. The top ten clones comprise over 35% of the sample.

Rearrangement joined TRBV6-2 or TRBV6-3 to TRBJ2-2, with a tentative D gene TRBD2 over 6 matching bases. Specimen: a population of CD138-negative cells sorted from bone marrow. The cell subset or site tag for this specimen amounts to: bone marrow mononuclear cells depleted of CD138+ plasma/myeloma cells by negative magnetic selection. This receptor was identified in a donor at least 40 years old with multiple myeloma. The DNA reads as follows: TGTGCCAGCAGTTACTTGGGGAACACCGGGGGGCTGTTTTTT. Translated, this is CASSYLGNTGGLFF.